The 31 T cell receptor gamma chains in this list originate from one sample, sequenced in a study of gamma delta lymphoproliferative disorders and STAT genes. Sequencing used genomic DNA taken from PBMCs of patients and controls. TCRdb fed the multiplex PCR reads to CATT. The data contain 2,000 to 2,500 gamma-chain clones, 12% of them seen just once; the ten biggest clones take up roughly 18%. Source material: blood. These TCRs come from a human donor in good health.

This clone is categorized as medium-sized (0.01 to 0.1%). Because the CDR3's place on the DNA is in doubt, the DNA is left out and the CDR3 is given as listed by TCRdb. The V gene is listed as TRGV11; no J gene was called. TRGV11 is annotated as an ORF whose role is uncertain. The CDR3 is 18 amino acids in total, end residues counted. The CDR3: CTTVPAGLGSPLGYKKLF.

Sample share makes this clone medium-sized. The chain uses TRGV10 and TRGJ1 or TRGJ2. TCRdb does not report a J gene; here it was assigned by matching the DNA to germline references. TRGV10 is an ORF, with its function uncertain. V lost 8 bases to trimming and J lost 6 bases; unmatched junction nucleotides: 5. The CDR3 sequence is 11 residues long. The DNA for the CDR3 is TGTGCTGCGTGGGATTCTTATAAGAAACTCTTT. Its protein is CAAWDSYKKLF.

The chain couples TRGV4 to TRGJP. The J gene was not available in TCRdb and was assigned here by matching the DNA to germline segments. The CDR3 length is 14 residues. Germline V gene data show CDR1 as EGSTGY and CDR2 as YDSYTSSV. The trim removed 2 bases at V and 17 bases at J, leaving 9 bases unmatched. CDR3 nucleotide sequence: TGTGCCACCTGGGATGATGTTGGGCAAAAAATCAAGGTATTT. It codes for CATWDDVGQKIKVF.

This clone is large within its sample. The chain is built from TRGV10 and TRGJP1. TCRdb leaves out the J gene; it was filled in here by matching the DNA to germline. TRGV10 is an ORF, and what it does is uncertain. The CDR3 is 12 amino acids. As DNA, the CDR3 is TGTGCGTTTAGGTCGGCTGGTTGGTTCAAGATATTT. Translation gives CAFRSAGWFKIF.

Of note for this clone: Because the CDR3's place on the DNA is in doubt, the DNA is left out and the CDR3 is given as listed by TCRdb. J gene calling gave no result, while the V gene is TRGV11. TRGV11 is an ORF for which the function is uncertain. The CDR3 sequence runs 18 residues, both termini included. This CDR3 is CTTVPAGLGTSVSDKKLF.

The chain is built from TRGV10 and TRGJP2. Because TCRdb records no J gene, it was assigned here through a match of the DNA to germline. Being an ORF, TRGV10 has a function that is uncertain. The CDR3 is 14 amino acids. V lost 8 bases, J lost 0 bases, and 4 bases stayed unmatched. The CDR3 bases are TGTGCTGCGTGGGGAAATAGTAGTGATTGGATCAAGACGTTT. Protein sequence: CAAWGNSSDWIKTF.

In this sample, this clone is medium-sized. The V call is TRGV2, the J call TRGJ1 or TRGJ2. TCRdb lists no J gene, so it was determined here by aligning the DNA to germline. This CDR3 spans 10 amino acids. The junction had 0 bases not matched to a gene; V was cut back by 1 base and J by 9 bases. Germline V gives CDR1 EGSNGY, CDR2 YDSYNSKV. The DNA of the CDR3 is TGTGCCACCTGGGACGGTAAGAAACTCTTT. It translates to CATWDGKKLF.

Relative to its sample, this clone is medium-sized. The chain couples TRGV8 to TRGJ1 or TRGJ2. As TCRdb names no J gene, one was assigned here on the basis of a DNA match to germline. The CDR3 runs to 10 residues. Trimming removed 6 bases from V and 10 bases from J; junction bases left unmatched: 6. CDR1 and CDR2 (germline): VENAVY, YDSYNSRV. Here the CDR3 reads CATWTIKKLF. The CDR3 DNA is TGTGCCACCTGGACCATAAAGAAACTCTTT.

This clone is judged medium-sized (0.01 to 0.1%). This chain connects TRGV9 to TRGJP. No J gene is reported in TCRdb; it was inferred here by comparing the DNA with germline. The J segment lost 3 bases and the V segment lost 3 bases, leaving 5 bases of the junction unmatched. CDR3 length: 17 residues. Per germline, CDR1 GITISATS and CDR2 ISYDGTV (reference sequence). This CDR3 is CALWETKQELGKKIKVF. CDR3 nucleotides: TGTGCCTTGTGGGAGACCAAGCAAGAGTTGGGCAAAAAAATCAAGGTATTT.

Sample share makes this clone large. V usage is TRGV4 and J usage is TRGJ1 or TRGJ2. In the absence of a J gene in TCRdb, the DNA was matched to germline to assign it here. Germline CDR1 reads EGSTGY; CDR2 reads YDSYTSSV. This CDR3 has 12 amino acids. The J segment lost 3 bases and the V segment lost 3 bases, leaving 2 bases of the junction unmatched. The CDR3: CATWDIYYKKLF. The CDR3 nucleotides read TGTGCCACCTGGGATATTTATTATAAGAAACTCTTT.

By its share, this clone is medium-sized. The chain links TRGV8 to TRGJP2. The J gene was not available in TCRdb and was assigned here by matching the DNA to germline segments. Trimming cost V 0 bases and J 6 bases; bases outside gene matches: 4. Germline values: CDR1 VENAVY, CDR2 YDSYNSRV. CDR3 length: 14 residues. CDR3 sequence: CATWDRLGDWIKTF. As DNA, the CDR3 is TGTGCCACCTGGGATAGGCTGGGTGATTGGATCAAGACGTTT.

By proportion, this clone is medium-sized. This chain uses TRGV2 with TRGJ1 or TRGJ2. The J gene is not listed in TCRdb, so it was assigned here from a DNA match to germline. J lost 2 bases, V lost 6 bases, and 10 bases had no gene match. Germline V lookup: CDR1 EGSNGY, CDR2 YDSYNSKV. There are 14 residues in the CDR3. The CDR3 reads CATWPNVDYYKKLF. As DNA, the CDR3 is TGTGCCACCTGGCCAAACGTGGATTATTATAAGAAACTCTTT.

Sample share makes this clone medium-sized (0.01 to 0.1%). Other DNA variants within this sample encode the same CDR3. The chain uses TRGV2 and TRGJ1 or TRGJ2. In the absence of a J gene in TCRdb, the DNA was matched to germline to assign it here. The V gene's germline CDR1 is EGSNGY and CDR2 YDSYNSKV. This CDR3 spans 13 amino acids. Unmatched junction bases numbered 7, after V lost 1 base and J lost 7 bases. The CDR3 spells CATWDGGGYKKLF. CDR3 DNA: TGTGCCACCTGGGACGGTGGGGGGTATAAGAAACTCTTT.

This clone is termed medium-sized. V and J are TRGV9 and TRGJ1 or TRGJ2. Assignment of the J gene here rests on matching the DNA to germline, because TCRdb gives none. The J segment lost 2 bases and the V segment lost 1 base, leaving 2 bases of the junction unmatched. Per germline, CDR1 GITISATS and CDR2 ISYDGTV (reference sequence). This CDR3 contains 13 residues. The CDR3 region is CALWEVYYYKKLF. The CDR3 nucleotides read TGTGCCTTGTGGGAGGTTTATTATTATAAGAAACTCTTT.

There are a few counts of this clone. The protein in TCRdb stems from a much larger clone and differs at residue 3 from this DNA's translation, likely a read error; here the protein is translated from the DNA. As DNA, the CDR3 is TGTGCCGCCTGGGATCTAGTGAAACTCTTT. As protein: CAAWDLVKLF. This rearrangement joins TRGV8 to TRGJ1 or TRGJ2. TCRdb lists no J gene, so it was determined here by aligning the DNA to germline. CDR1 is VENAVY and CDR2 is YDSYNSRV in the germline V gene. The CDR3 has 10 amino acids.

This clone is judged medium-sized. V gene TRGV4 combines with J gene TRGJP1. Since TCRdb gives no J gene, matching the DNA to germline was used here to assign it. V was pared by 4 bases and J by 9 bases, with 2 bases of the junction left unmatched. The V gene's germline CDR1 is EGSTGY and CDR2 YDSYTSSV. The CDR3 is 11 residues long. CDR3 region: CATWERWFKIF. Here the CDR3 DNA reads TGTGCCACCTGGGAGCGTTGGTTCAAGATATTT.

This clone qualifies as large. This specimen includes other DNA sequences encoding the same CDR3. The chain joins TRGV4 to TRGJ1 or TRGJ2. Because TCRdb records no J gene, it was assigned here through a match of the DNA to germline. Unmatched junction bases numbered 5, after V lost 2 bases and J lost 7 bases. CDR1 is EGSTGY, CDR2 YDSYTSSV, per germline. The CDR3 is 12 residues long. CDR3 bases: TGTGCCACCTGGGATGTGGGATATAAGAAACTCTTT. As protein: CATWDVGYKKLF.

This clone is large in the sample. V usage is TRGV9 and J usage is TRGJP. The J gene, not given by TCRdb, was assigned here from a germline match of the nucleotide sequence. Looked up from germline, CDR1 is GITISATS and CDR2 is ISYDGTV (reference sequence). CDR3 size: 16 residues. The junction had 6 bases not matched to a gene; V was cut back by 4 bases and J by 6 bases. The DNA of the CDR3 is TGTGCCTTGTGGGACCCGGTAGAGTTGGGCAAAAAAATCAAGGTATTT. Protein: CALWDPVELGKKIKVF.

By sample share, this clone is medium-sized (0.01 to 0.1%). The rearrangement joins TRGV4 to TRGJ1 or TRGJ2. The J gene, missing from TCRdb, was assigned here through DNA to germline matching. V lost 3 bases and J lost 12; bases outside the gene matches: 8. The CDR3 covers 11 residues. The germline CDR1 and CDR2 sequences are EGSTGY and YDSYTSSV. This chain's CDR3 is CATWDRIGKLF. CDR3 DNA: TGTGCCACCTGGGATCGGATAGGGAAACTCTTT.

As to this clone: Because the CDR3's place on the DNA is in doubt, the DNA is left out and the CDR3 is given as listed by TCRdb. The J gene is uncalled and the V gene is TRGV4. Germline V gene lookup returns CDR1 EGSTGY and CDR2 YDSYTSSV. The CDR3 has 16 amino acids, counting both end residues. CDR3 sequence: CATWDGRNSLAVEQHF.

This clone was observed a few times. V gene TRGV5 combines with J gene TRGJ1 or TRGJ2. The J gene, not given by TCRdb, was assigned here from a germline match of the nucleotide sequence. Germline trimming cut 5 bases from V and 10 bases from J; bases unmatched to any gene: 11. This CDR3 contains 12 residues. Germline V lookup: CDR1 VINAFY, CDR2 YDVSNSKD. CDR3 residues: CATWGYEPKKLF. The CDR3 DNA sequence: TGTGCCACCTGGGGGTACGAACCAAAGAAACTCTTT.

The chain combines TRGV9 with TRGJ1 or TRGJ2. Here the J gene came from matching the DNA to germline, since TCRdb omits it. The CDR3 totals 16 residues. Germline V gives CDR1 GITISATS, CDR2 ISYDGTV (reference sequence). V was clipped by 2 bases and J by 0 bases; unmatched bases: 10. The CDR3 nucleotides read TGTGCCTTGTGGGAGGCGCCGGTCTCGAATTATTATAAGAAACTCTTT. Its translation: CALWEAPVSNYYKKLF.

By sample share, this clone is medium-sized. The same CDR3 arises from other DNA sequences in this sample as well. The chain uses TRGV2 and TRGJ1 or TRGJ2. TCRdb carries no J gene annotation; the J gene was assigned here by matching the DNA with germline. The V gene end was trimmed by 0 bases and the J gene end by 7 bases; junction bases not matched to a gene: 6. Per germline, CDR1 EGSNGY and CDR2 YDSYNSKV. This CDR3 spans 13 amino acids. CDR3 sequence (DNA): TGTGCCACCTGGGACGGGCCTAGGTATAAGAAACTCTTT. Protein: CATWDGPRYKKLF.

This clone is medium-sized within its sample. The V and J genes are TRGV10 and TRGJ1 or TRGJ2. Germline matching of the DNA provided the J gene here, since TCRdb leaves it blank. TRGV10 is an open reading frame whose function is uncertain. This CDR3 has 14 residues. The V segment lost 8 bases and the J segment 4 bases; nucleotides outside the gene matches: 12. This chain's CDR3 is CAAWDSPRYYKKLF. The CDR3 bases are TGTGCTGCGTGGGATAGCCCCAGGTATTATAAGAAACTCTTT.

The CDR3: CACWIRHCTTGWFKIF. CDR3 sequence (DNA): TGTGCCTGCTGGATTAGGCACTGTACCACTGGTTGGTTCAAGATATTT. The V gene is TRGV11, the J gene TRGJP1. TCRdb supplies no J gene; here it was assigned by aligning the nucleotide sequence to germline. TRGV11 has ORF status, its function being uncertain. The V segment lost 0 bases and the J segment 1 base; nucleotides outside the gene matches: 2. This CDR3 contains 16 residues.

This clone qualifies as medium-sized. In the same sample, other DNA sequences code for this CDR3. The chain has TRGV10 and TRGJ1 or TRGJ2. Matching the DNA to germline supplied the J gene, which TCRdb does not give. TRGV10 falls under the ORF class, with uncertain function. The CDR3 covers 14 residues. With V trimmed by 8 bases and J by 9 bases, 17 bases remained unmatched. For the CDR3, the DNA is TGTGCTGCGTGGGAGTTTTTTATGGACGCTAAGAAACTCTTT. Residues: CAAWEFFMDAKKLF.

There are a few counts of this clone. The protein in TCRdb stems from a much larger clone and differs at residue 4 from this DNA's translation, likely a read error; here the protein is translated from the DNA. The chain carries TRGV8 and TRGJP1. Germline matching of the DNA provided the J gene here, since TCRdb leaves it blank. This CDR3 has 16 amino acids. The germline V gene has CDR1 VENAVY and CDR2 YDSYNSRV. The CDR3 sequence is CATRDSSPITGWFKIF. The CDR3, as DNA: TGTGCCACCCGGGATAGTTCACCTATCACTGGTTGGTTCAAGATATTT.

By sample share, this clone is medium-sized. The same CDR3 is also encoded by other DNA sequences in this sample. This chain joins TRGV3 and TRGJ1 or TRGJ2. The J gene is absent in TCRdb and was assigned here via DNA matching to germline. This CDR3 is 14 amino acids long. V was clipped by 0 bases and J by 4 bases; unmatched bases: 6. Germline V gene sequence: CDR1 VTNTFY, CDR2 YDVSTARD (reference sequence). The DNA for the CDR3 is TGTGCCACCTGGGACAGGCCAAGATATTATAAGAAACTCTTT. Protein sequence: CATWDRPRYYKKLF.

By sample fraction, this clone is medium-sized. The CDR3 DNA reads as TGTGCCTGCTGGATTAGGCACCCTTATTATAAGAAACTCTTT. Its protein is CACWIRHPYYKKLF. This chain connects TRGV11 to TRGJ1 or TRGJ2. The J gene, missing from TCRdb, was assigned here through DNA to germline matching. TRGV11 is known as an ORF, though its function is uncertain. V shed 0 bases and J 3 bases; nucleotides not matched to a gene: 2. The CDR3 runs to 14 residues.

In its sample, this clone ranks as medium-sized. The chain has TRGV2 and TRGJP1. Because TCRdb records no J gene, it was assigned here through a match of the DNA to germline. The trim removed 0 bases at V and 8 bases at J, leaving 3 bases unmatched. In germline, CDR1 is EGSNGY, CDR2 YDSYNSKV. This CDR3 region has 13 residues. The CDR3 DNA follows: TGTGCCACCTGGGACGGGAGGGGTTGGTTCAAGATATTT. Translation gives CATWDGRGWFKIF.

By sample share, this clone is medium-sized. The chain couples TRGV8 to TRGJ1 or TRGJ2. No J gene is reported in TCRdb; it was inferred here by comparing the DNA with germline. With 4 bases clipped from V and 6 bases from J, the junction kept 9 bases outside the gene matches. CDR1 VENAVY and CDR2 YDSYNSRV come from the germline V gene. The CDR3 covers 13 residues. CDR3 coding DNA: TGTGCCACCTGGGACCCACATGGTTATAAGAAACTCTTT. It codes for CATWDPHGYKKLF.